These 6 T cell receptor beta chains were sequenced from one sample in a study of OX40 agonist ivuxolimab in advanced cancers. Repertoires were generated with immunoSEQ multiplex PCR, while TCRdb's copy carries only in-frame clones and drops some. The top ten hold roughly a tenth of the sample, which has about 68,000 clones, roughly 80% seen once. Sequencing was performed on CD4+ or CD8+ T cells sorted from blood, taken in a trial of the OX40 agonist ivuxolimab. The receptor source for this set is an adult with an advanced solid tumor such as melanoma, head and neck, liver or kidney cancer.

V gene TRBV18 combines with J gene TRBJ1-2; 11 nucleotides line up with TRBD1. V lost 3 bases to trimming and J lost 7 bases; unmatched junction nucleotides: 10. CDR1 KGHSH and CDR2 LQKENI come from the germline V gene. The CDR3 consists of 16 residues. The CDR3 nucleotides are TGTGCCAGCTCACCCGGACAGGGGGCTAATATAGGTGGCTACACCTTC. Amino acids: CASSPGQGANIGGYTF.

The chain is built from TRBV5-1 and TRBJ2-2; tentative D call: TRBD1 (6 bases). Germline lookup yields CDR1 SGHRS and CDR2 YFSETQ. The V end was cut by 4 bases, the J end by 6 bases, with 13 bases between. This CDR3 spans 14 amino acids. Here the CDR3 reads CASSLGATAGELFF. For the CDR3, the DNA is TGCGCCAGCAGCCTGGGGGCAACGGCCGGGGAGCTGTTTTTT.

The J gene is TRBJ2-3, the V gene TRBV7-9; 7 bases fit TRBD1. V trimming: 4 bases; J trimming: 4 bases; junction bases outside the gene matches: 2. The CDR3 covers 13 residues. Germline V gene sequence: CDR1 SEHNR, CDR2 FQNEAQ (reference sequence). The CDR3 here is CASSSTGADTQYF. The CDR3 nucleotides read TGTGCCAGCAGCTCCACAGGGGCAGATACGCAGTATTTT.

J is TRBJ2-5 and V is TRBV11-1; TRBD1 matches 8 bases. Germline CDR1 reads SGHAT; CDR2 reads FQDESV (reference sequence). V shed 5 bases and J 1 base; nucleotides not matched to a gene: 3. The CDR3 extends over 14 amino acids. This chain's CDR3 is CASSVQGVQETQYF. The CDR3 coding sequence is TGTGCCAGCAGCGTACAGGGGGTCCAAGAGACCCAGTACTTC.

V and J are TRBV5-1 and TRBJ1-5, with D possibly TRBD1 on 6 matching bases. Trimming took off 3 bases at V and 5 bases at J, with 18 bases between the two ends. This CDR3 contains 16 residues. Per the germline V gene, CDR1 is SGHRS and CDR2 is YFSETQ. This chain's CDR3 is CASSYQLDRTDQPQHF. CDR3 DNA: TGCGCCAGCAGCTATCAACTAGACAGGACGGATCAGCCCCAGCATTTT.

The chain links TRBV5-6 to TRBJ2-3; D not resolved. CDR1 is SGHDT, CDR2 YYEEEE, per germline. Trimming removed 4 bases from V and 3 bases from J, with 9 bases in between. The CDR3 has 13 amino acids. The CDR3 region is CASSVHQTDTQYF. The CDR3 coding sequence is TGTGCCAGCAGCGTCCATCAAACAGATACGCAGTATTTT.